This T cell receptor (beta chain) was sequenced for a study of cytomegalovirus exposure and HLA in healthy donors. Study context: HLA-typed donors contributed around 85 million unique TCRs, which were held in an early data release. General study results and limits: Later genetic work tied a missense DCLRE1C variant to beta-chain V and J trimming. The investigators catalogued some 150 TCR beta chains as cytomegalovirus-associated.

The primer mix had 60 Vbeta and 13 Jbeta primers. Repertoires were generated with immunoSEQ multiplex PCR, while TCRdb's copy carries only in-frame clones and drops some. The sample carries roughly 100,000 clones, approximately 66% recorded once. CDR3 size: 14 residues. The trim removed 6 bases at V and 8 bases at J, leaving 7 bases unmatched. CDR1 is MDHEN and CDR2 is SYDVKM in the germline V gene. For this clone: What it binds is unknown.

The source material was PBMCs. The genes are TRBV28 and TRBJ1-3; 10 bases agree with TRBD1. This TCR came from a woman between 45 and 60 years old in good health and CMV-seronegative. DNA for the CDR3: TGTGCCAGCAGCCAGATAGGACAGGGGGACACCATATATTTT. Protein product: CASSQIGQGDTIYF.